A single sample gave rise to the 27 T cell receptor beta chains below, sequenced in a study of blood T cells in healthy people across ages. Through a sample-barcoded 5' primer and a J-beta primer mix, a second PCR was run for roughly 6 to 12 cycles. In TCRdb, the 5' RACE reads were re-called with MiXCR into one record per CDR3 protein. The table lists about 1.5 million distinct CDR3 sequences, 40% to 45% of them singletons, with about 4.1% in the top ten. Input material: blood. These receptor sequences come from a woman aged 18-35 years in good health.

This chain connects TRBV14 to TRBJ2-5; D may be TRBD1 (6 bases). Germline assignment: CDR1 SGHDN and CDR2 FVKESK. The CDR3 spans 15 residues. Trimming pared 4 bases from V and 11 bases from J, leaving 23 bases between. CDR3 DNA sequence: TGTGCCAGCAGCCTCTCTCGGACAGCCCTGAATGAGCAGTACTTC. Residues: CASSLSRTALNEQYF.

This clonotype was seen more than once but under ten times. The CDR3 DNA sequence: TGTGCCAGCAGTCGTACGACAGCGACGGAGCAGTACTTC. It specifies CASSRTTATEQYF. The gene calls are TRBV7-8 and TRBJ2-4; D is possibly TRBD1 (5 bases). Germline V CDR1 and CDR2: SGHVS, FQNEAQ. Trimming shortened V by 6 bases and J by 13 bases, and 19 bases separated the two germline ends. CDR3 length: 13 amino acids.

V gene TRBV7-9 combines with J gene TRBJ1-1; 8 bases agree with TRBD1. The CDR3 is 15 amino acids. Germline V lookup: CDR1 SEHNR, CDR2 FQNEAQ (reference sequence). The junction had 5 bases not matched to a gene; V was cut back by 5 bases and J by 0 bases. This chain's CDR3 is CASSPTQGVNTEAFF. The DNA for the CDR3 is TGTGCCAGCAGCCCAACACAGGGGGTGAACACTGAAGCTTTCTTT.

This clonotype was seen ten or more times. The gene calls are TRBV29-1 and TRBJ2-7, with D perhaps matching TRBD1 or TRBD2 (5 bases each). V lost 4 bases and J 3 bases, leaving 13 bases between the germline ends. This CDR3 spans 13 amino acids. Germline CDR1 SQVTM, CDR2 ANQGSEA. The chain's CDR3 is CSVAIGESYEQYF. CDR3 coding DNA: TGCAGCGTTGCGATAGGGGAGAGCTACGAGCAGTACTTC.

The chain uses TRBV20-1 and TRBJ1-2; D ambiguous. This CDR3 has 16 residues. With 0 bases removed from V and 0 bases from J, the gap between germline ends came to 14 bases. The V gene's germline CDR1 is DFQATT and CDR2 SNEGSKA (reference sequence). DNA of the CDR3: TGCAGTGCTAGAGATGTTTGGGCCTACGCTAACTATGGCTACACCTTC. Translation: CSARDVWAYANYGYTF.

This clonotype was observed a single time. The rearrangement links TRBV6-1 to TRBJ2-1; D unresolved. This CDR3 is 17 amino acids long. V lost 0 bases and J lost 0, with 12 bases in between. Germline V gene lookup returns CDR1 MNHNS and CDR2 SASEGT. The CDR3 DNA reads TGTGCCAGCAGTGAAGCGCTTCCAGTAACCTCCTACAATGAGCAGTTCTTC. Amino acids: CASSEALPVTSYNEQFF.

The chain combines TRBV12-3 or TRBV12-4 with TRBJ1-1; the match to TRBD1 covers 7 bases. J was trimmed by 6 bases and V by 6 bases; bases with no gene match: 4. The CDR3 totals 12 residues. CDR3 protein: CASSHGQAEAFF. The CDR3 DNA is TGTGCCAGCAGCCACGGACAGGCTGAAGCTTTCTTT.

The genes are TRBV28 and TRBJ2-7; no clear D gene. Trimming stripped 3 bases from V and 0 bases from J, with 12 bases between. This CDR3 region has 15 residues. Germline assignment: CDR1 MDHEN and CDR2 SYDVKM. Here the CDR3 DNA reads TGTGCCAGCAGTTTCGTCGGAGATCTCTCCTACGAGCAGTACTTC. It codes for CASSFVGDLSYEQYF.

The chain has TRBV4-2 and TRBJ2-1; D remains ambiguous. CDR3 length: 13 amino acids. V was cut by 2 bases and J by 5 bases, with 7 bases left in between. Germline CDR1 LGHNA, CDR2 YNFKEQ. The CDR3 reads CASSQSLHNEQFF. CDR3 DNA: TGTGCCAGCAGCCAATCCCTGCACAATGAGCAGTTCTTC.

This chain links TRBV19 with TRBJ1-2; D not resolved. The CDR3 length is 13 residues. The germline V gene encodes CDR1 LNHDA and CDR2 SQIVND (reference sequence). The V and J ends lost 4 bases and 8 bases respectively, with 14 bases between them. CDR3 sequence reads: CASSTTLSSGYTF. As DNA, the CDR3 is TGTGCCAGTAGTACAACACTCAGCTCGGGCTACACCTTC.

The CDR3 reads CASSLWPSGMGGFYEQYF. In DNA, the CDR3 is TGTGCCAGCAGCTTATGGCCTAGCGGGATGGGTGGATTTTACGAGCAGTACTTC. V and J are TRBV7-2 and TRBJ2-7, with TRBD2 identical over 9 bases. The J segment lost 4 bases and the V segment lost 2 bases, leaving 15 bases of the junction unmatched. CDR3 length equals 18 residues. The germline CDR1 and CDR2 sequences are SGHTA and FQGNSA.

V gene TRBV20-1 combines with J gene TRBJ2-1, with 9 bases aligning to TRBD1. Germline V gene sequence: CDR1 DFQATT, CDR2 SNEGSKA (reference sequence). J was trimmed by 4 bases and V by 6 bases; bases with no gene match: 7. CDR3 length equals 14 residues. The CDR3 protein is CSATGGRKYNEQFF. DNA for the CDR3: TGCAGTGCGACAGGGGGGCGGAAATACAATGAGCAGTTCTTC.

This clonotype was found a few times. This chain uses TRBV7-2 with TRBJ2-3; 13 nucleotides agree with TRBD2. Germline values: CDR1 SGHTA, CDR2 FQGNSA. The CDR3 has 18 amino acids. The J segment lost 0 bases and the V segment lost 2 bases, leaving 5 bases of the junction unmatched. The CDR3 spells CASSLKLAGGPSTDTQYF. The CDR3 bases are TGTGCCAGCAGCTTAAAACTAGCGGGAGGGCCTAGCACAGATACGCAGTATTTT.

The genes are TRBV7-2 and TRBJ2-4; 9 bases align to TRBD1. In germline, CDR1 is SGHTA, CDR2 FQGNSA. The J segment lost 3 bases and the V segment lost 3 bases, leaving 3 bases of the junction unmatched. The CDR3 has 15 amino acids. The chain's CDR3 is CASSFDRGNKNIQYF. DNA of the CDR3: TGTGCCAGCAGCTTCGACAGGGGGAACAAAAACATTCAGTACTTC.

The chain is built from TRBV12-3 or TRBV12-4 and TRBJ1-2, with 7 nucleotides matching TRBD1. Losses at the gene ends were 10 bases for V and 2 bases for J; bases not matched to a gene: 13. There are 15 residues in the CDR3. This CDR3 reads CATLGRDRSNYGYTF. DNA of the CDR3: TGTGCCACCCTCGGGCGGGACAGATCAAACTATGGCTACACCTTC.

The chain employs TRBV21-1 and TRBJ2-2; TRBD1, the D gene given by the table, was not confirmed from the DNA. TRBV21-1 constitutes a pseudogene. The CDR3 totals 15 residues. The CDR3 bases are TGTGCCAGCAGCACTGGGACAGGGCCAACCGGGGAGCTGTTTTTT. Translated: CASSTGTGPTGELFF.

This chain uses TRBV4-2 with TRBJ2-5; no clear D. The V gene lost 4 bases and the J gene lost 11 bases, with 20 bases spanning the gap. This CDR3 spans 14 amino acids. Germline CDR1 is LGHNA and CDR2 is YNFKEQ. The CDR3 loop reads CASSPLERYNEQYF. CDR3 bases: TGTGCCAGCAGCCCCCTCGAACGCTACAATGAGCAGTACTTC.

This clonotype showed up just a few times. The rearrangement joins TRBV7-2 to TRBJ2-7; 8 bases line up with TRBD1. Germline loops: CDR1 SGHTA, CDR2 FQGNSA. V lost 5 bases, J lost 7 bases, and 10 bases stayed unmatched. This CDR3 has 14 residues. This CDR3 is CASSSDRGYIEQYF. The CDR3 region has the DNA TGTGCCAGCAGCAGCGACAGGGGATATATAGAGCAGTACTTC.

This clonotype has just a few counts. The chain carries TRBV27 and TRBJ1-1, with a tentative D call TRBD1 (5 bases). Trimming stripped 4 bases from V and 10 bases from J, with 16 bases between. CDR1 and CDR2 (germline): MNHEY, SMNVEV (reference sequence). The CDR3 contains 13 residues. CDR3 region: CASSSNGAGPAFF. The CDR3 DNA is TGTGCCAGCAGTTCGAACGGGGCAGGGCCAGCTTTCTTT.

This chain uses TRBV20-1 with TRBJ2-1; perhaps TRBD2 as D (5 bases). The CDR3 sequence is 15 residues long. V lost 0 bases to trimming and J lost 2 bases, with 11 bases between them. From germline, CDR1 is DFQATT and CDR2 SNEGSKA (reference sequence). CDR3 in amino acids: CSARDLRAPYNEQFF. CDR3 DNA: TGCAGTGCTAGAGATCTGAGGGCCCCCTACAATGAGCAGTTCTTC.

This clonotype appeared a few times. The chain links TRBV7-2 to TRBJ2-1; no firm D call. This CDR3 contains 14 residues. The V and J ends lost 0 bases and 5 bases respectively, with 8 bases between them. Germline V gene data show CDR1 as SGHTA and CDR2 as FQGNSA. CDR3 loop: CASSLASTNNEQFF. The CDR3 DNA sequence: TGTGCCAGCAGCTTAGCCTCTACTAACAATGAGCAGTTCTTC.

Notes on this clonotype: At one of its ends the junction is not consistent with the germline gene, which may arise from a read error. The chain couples TRBV19 to TRBJ1-1, with a weak D call TRBD1 (5 bases). The CDR3 covers 15 residues. Germline CDR1 and CDR2: LNHDA and SQIVND (reference sequence). Here the CDR3 DNA reads TGTACCAGTAGTATACCCCGGGGCAGGAACACTGAAGCTTTCTTT. Protein product: CTSSIPRGRNTEAFF. Full variable domain (remainder filled in from reference TRBV19 and TRBJ1-1): DGGITQSPKYLFRKEGQNVTLSCEQNLNHDAMYWYRQDPGQGLRLIYYSQIVNDFQKGDIAEGYSVSREKKESFPLTVTSAQKNPTAFYLCTSSIPRGRNTEAFFGQGTRLTVV.

This clonotype was seen a handful of times. The V call is TRBV20-1, the J call TRBJ2-1, with 13 positions matching TRBD2. This CDR3 spans 15 amino acids. Germline CDR1 DFQATT, CDR2 SNEGSKA (reference sequence). J was trimmed by 4 bases and V by 2 bases; bases with no gene match: 2. The chain's CDR3 is CSARRGLAGYNEQFF. In DNA form, the CDR3 reads TGCAGTGCTAGAAGGGGACTAGCGGGGTACAATGAGCAGTTCTTC.

This chain uses TRBV18 with TRBJ2-1; D possibly corresponds to TRBD1 (5 bases). The germline V gene encodes CDR1 KGHSH and CDR2 LQKENI. This CDR3 has 14 residues. V shed 0 bases and J shed 12 bases, with 15 bases lying between them. The CDR3 here is CASSPPIGVPTQFF. In nucleotides, the CDR3 is TGTGCCAGCTCACCACCGATAGGGGTCCCGACGCAGTTCTTC.

This chain links TRBV6-6 with TRBJ2-7; 7 bases are a match to TRBD1. The CDR3 length is 12 residues. Germline lookup yields CDR1 MNHNY and CDR2 SVGAGI (reference sequence). The V segment lost 6 bases and the J segment 7 bases; nucleotides outside the gene matches: 6. The CDR3 DNA is TGTGCCAGCAGCGATACAGGGGTAGAGCAGTACTTC. This sequence encodes CASSDTGVEQYF.

This chain links TRBV2 with TRBJ2-7; 7 nucleotides match TRBD1. Germline trimming cut 6 bases from V and 3 bases from J; bases unmatched to any gene: 2. The CDR3 has 12 amino acids. The germline gives CDR1 SNHLY, CDR2 FYNNEI. CDR3 in DNA: TGTGCCAGCAGGGGACAGTTCTACGAGCAGTACTTC. Translating gives CASRGQFYEQYF.

V is TRBV13 and J is TRBJ2-3; possibly TRBD2 for D (6 bases). The CDR3 has 14 residues. Germline V gives CDR1 PRHDT, CDR2 FYEKMQ (reference sequence). The ends were cut back, 5 bases at V and 6 bases at J, with 15 bases in the middle. CDR3 nucleotides: TGTGCCAGCAGCCCCCAGACTAGTTGGGATACGCAGTATTTT. Its translation: CASSPQTSWDTQYF.